These 20 T cell receptor beta chains were all obtained from the same sample, sequenced in a study of T cells in Graves' hyperthyroidism and ophthalmopathy. Using RNA transcripts as the source, TCR beta CDR3 regions were amplified. The HTBI primer set was used in a first-round RT-PCR of the TCR CDR3. TCRdb used MiXCR to reprocess the multiplex PCR reads, holding one entry per CDR3 protein. The sample yields approximately 420,000 distinct CDR3 sequences, about 15% seen once. Sample: blood. The receptors derive from a woman aged 25 to 39 with Graves' hyperthyroidism.

This clonotype was recorded a few times. The chain has TRBV7-2 and TRBJ2-7, with 8 nucleotides matching TRBD2. CDR1 is SGHTA and CDR2 is FQGNSA in the germline V gene. The trim removed 4 bases at V and 6 bases at J, leaving 14 bases unmatched. The length of the CDR3 is 16 residues. For the CDR3, the DNA is TGTGCCAGCAGCTACGGGCCGGGACTAGGACTGTTCGAGCAGTACTTC. Amino acid sequence: CASSYGPGLGLFEQYF. Variable domain in full (rest from reference TRBV7-2 and TRBJ2-7): GAGVSQSPSNKVTEKGKDVELRCDPISGHTALYWYRQSLGQGLEFLIYFQGNSAPDKSGLPSDRFSAERTGGSVSTLTIQRTQQEDSAVYLCASSYGPGLGLFEQYFGPGTRLTVT.

J is TRBJ1-2 and V is TRBV29-1; 10 bases align to TRBD1. CDR1 and CDR2 from the germline V gene are SQVTM and ANQGSEA. J lost 5 bases, V lost 5 bases, and 8 bases had no gene match. The CDR3 is 14 amino acids. CDR3 loop: CSVIRGTGDYGYTF. The CDR3 bases are TGCAGCGTTATCCGTGGGACAGGGGATTATGGCTACACCTTC.

This clonotype was counted many times. This chain links TRBV9 with TRBJ2-5; D unresolved. Germline lookup yields CDR1 SGDLS and CDR2 YYNGEE. The CDR3 spans 12 residues. The V end was cut by 5 bases, the J end by 0 bases, with 5 bases between. CDR3 residues: CASSVDQETQYF. Written as DNA, the CDR3 is TGTGCCAGCAGTGTGGACCAAGAGACCCAGTACTTC.

This clonotype was counted at least ten times. The CDR3 protein is CSAREGARTEAFF. The DNA of the CDR3 is TGCAGTGCTAGAGAGGGGGCTAGGACTGAAGCTTTCTTT. V is TRBV20-1 and J is TRBJ1-1; TRBD1 might be the D (6 bases). Germline V gene data show CDR1 as DFQATT and CDR2 as SNEGSKA (reference sequence). CDR3 length: 13 amino acids. The V end was cut by 0 bases, the J end by 5 bases, with 10 bases between.

In this sample, this clonotype turned up many times. V usage is TRBV20-1 and J usage is TRBJ2-7; D is unclear. V lost 4 bases to trimming and J lost 6 bases, with 10 bases between them. The CDR3 spans 11 residues. Per germline, CDR1 DFQATT and CDR2 SNEGSKA (reference sequence). The CDR3 is CSAIALSEQYF. The CDR3 bases are TGCAGTGCTATAGCTCTCTCCGAGCAGTACTTC.

In this sample, this clonotype turned up many times. The chain combines TRBV20-1 with TRBJ2-7, with 12 bases identical to TRBD2. This CDR3 has 13 amino acids. Germline V gene sequence: CDR1 DFQATT, CDR2 SNEGSKA (reference sequence). The V segment lost 5 bases and the J segment 3 bases; nucleotides outside the gene matches: 2. CDR3 nucleotide sequence: TGCAGTGCTCGGACTAGCGGGATCTACGAGCAGTACTTC. This sequence encodes CSARTSGIYEQYF.

In its sample, this clonotype was seen a few times. The chain carries TRBV27 and TRBJ1-5, with D possibly TRBD1 on 5 matching bases. This CDR3 contains 15 residues. The germline V and J ends were trimmed by 5 bases and 6 bases, with 17 bases remaining between them. Looked up from germline, CDR1 is MNHEY and CDR2 is SMNVEV (reference sequence). The CDR3 DNA sequence: TGTGCCAGCAGTCCATTAAGGGGTTCAAGTCAGCCCCAGCATTTT. Amino acids: CASSPLRGSSQPQHF.

This clonotype came up many times. J is TRBJ2-3 and V is TRBV7-9, with D uncertain. Trimming cost V 3 bases and J 5 bases, with 15 bases left between them. The CDR3 runs 15 residues. Per the germline V gene, CDR1 is SEHNR and CDR2 is FQNEAQ (reference sequence). The CDR3 DNA is TGTGCCAGCAGCTTCGAGACTCTCAAGGGAGATACGCAGTATTTT. Its protein is CASSFETLKGDTQYF.

In its sample, this clonotype was seen many times. The genes are TRBV12-3 or TRBV12-4 and TRBJ2-7, with 9 bases that match TRBD2. The V segment lost 5 bases and the J segment 2 bases; nucleotides outside the gene matches: 4. This CDR3 has 14 residues. The CDR3 DNA sequence: TGTGCCAGCAGTCGGACTAGCGTAGCCTACGAGCAGTACTTC. This translates into CASSRTSVAYEQYF.

This chain uses TRBV19 with TRBJ2-7, with TRBD1 matching 9 bases. CDR1 and CDR2 (germline): LNHDA, SQIVND (reference sequence). J gave up 2 bases and V 3 bases, and 5 bases lay outside the gene matches. The CDR3 consists of 15 residues. The CDR3: CASSITGTGTYEQYF. The CDR3 bases are TGTGCCAGTAGTATTACCGGGACAGGGACCTACGAGCAGTACTTC.

In its sample, this clonotype was seen many times. The rearrangement links TRBV5-1 to TRBJ2-2; 9 bases fit TRBD1. This CDR3 has 14 amino acids. CDR1 is SGHRS and CDR2 is YFSETQ in the germline V gene. J gave up 5 bases and V 6 bases, and 5 bases lay outside the gene matches. CDR3 region: CASTRTGDTGELFF. The CDR3 nucleotides read TGCGCCAGCACTAGGACAGGGGATACCGGGGAGCTGTTTTTT.

There are many counts of this clonotype. The chain is built from TRBV28 and TRBJ1-1; D is undetermined. CDR1 and CDR2 from the germline V gene are MDHEN and SYDVKM. V gave up 7 bases and J gave up 2 bases, with 14 bases separating them. The CDR3 is 14 amino acids. This chain's CDR3 is CASILPTGNTEAFF. The CDR3, as DNA: TGTGCCAGCATCCTCCCGACGGGTAACACTGAAGCTTTCTTT.

In regard to this clonotype: A much bigger clone sits one base away, suggesting this may be a read error. V usage is TRBV3-1 and J usage is TRBJ1-2, with D possibly TRBD1 on 5 matching bases. There are 14 residues in the CDR3. Germline values: CDR1 LGHDT, CDR2 YNNKEL (reference sequence). V was shortened by 4 bases and J by 5 bases, with 14 bases between the two germline ends. The CDR3 reads CASSPRGRLYGYTF. CDR3 in DNA: TGTGCCAGCAGCCCACGGGGCAGACTGTATGGCTACACCTTC.

The sample holds many counts of this clonotype. The chain employs TRBV27 and TRBJ2-4, with TRBD1 identical over 7 bases. There are 14 residues in the CDR3. CDR1 MNHEY and CDR2 SMNVEV come from the germline V gene (reference sequence). Trimming at V came to 0 bases and at J to 8 bases, leaving 4 bases not matched to a gene. The CDR3 sequence: CASSLSTQGYIQYF. The CDR3 DNA reads as TGTGCCAGCAGTTTATCGACACAGGGGTACATTCAGTACTTC.

The DNA of the CDR3 is TGTGCCAGCAGCCATTCTCCAGGGGACGCAAACTACAATGAGCAGTTCTTC. It yields the protein CASSHSPGDANYNEQFF. The rearrangement links TRBV7-3 to TRBJ2-1; maybe TRBD1 (6 bases). V was shortened by 5 bases and J by 3 bases, with 20 bases between the two germline ends. Germline V CDR1 and CDR2: SGHTA, FQGTGA. The CDR3 has 17 residues.

This clonotype was recorded at least ten times. The CDR3 DNA is TGCAGTGCTAGTTTACTAGCGGGAAACACAGATACGCAGTATTTT. Encoded protein: CSASLLAGNTDTQYF. The gene calls are TRBV20-1 and TRBJ2-3; 10 bases are a match to TRBD2. Germline assignment: CDR1 DFQATT and CDR2 SNEGSKA (reference sequence). V was pared by 3 bases and J by 2 bases, with 5 bases of the junction left unmatched. The length of the CDR3 is 15 residues.

V is TRBV14 and J is TRBJ2-3, with 7 positions matching TRBD1. V shed 1 base, J shed 4 bases, and the junction held 8 bases outside the gene matches. The CDR3 spans 16 residues. CDR1 and CDR2 (germline): SGHDN, FVKESK. The CDR3 sequence is CASSQAGQRSSDTQYF. The CDR3 DNA sequence: TGTGCCAGCAGCCAAGCGGGACAGAGGTCCTCAGATACGCAGTATTTT.

This clonotype was observed a handful of times. The J gene is TRBJ1-1, the V gene TRBV11-2; D not resolved. CDR3 length: 16 residues. V dropped 5 bases and J dropped 3 bases, with 19 bases sitting between them. In germline, CDR1 is SGHAT, CDR2 FQNNGV. The CDR3 nucleotides read TGTGCCAGCAGCCCCCTCCAGGCACGGTGGGACACTGAAGCTTTCTTT. The encoded protein is CASSPLQARWDTEAFF.

The table lists this clonotype with a few counts. The rearrangement uses TRBV13 and TRBJ2-7; 8 bases align to TRBD1. With 5 bases clipped from V and 2 bases from J, the junction kept 17 bases outside the gene matches. CDR1 and CDR2 (germline): PRHDT, FYEKMQ (reference sequence). The CDR3 length is 18 residues. As DNA, the CDR3 is TGTGCCAGCAGCCCGGACAGGGAAGGGATTAGCAGCACCTACGAGCAGTACTTC. Amino acid sequence: CASSPDREGISSTYEQYF.

The chain couples TRBV6-1 to TRBJ2-3, with TRBD2 matching over 11 bases. This CDR3 region has 18 residues. V shed 1 base, J shed 2 bases, and the junction held 8 bases outside the gene matches. Germline V gene lookup returns CDR1 MNHNS and CDR2 SASEGT. The CDR3 region has the DNA TGTGCCAGCAGTGAAGGGGTTAGCGGGAGGGCCTTCACAGATACGCAGTATTTT. It translates to CASSEGVSGRAFTDTQYF.